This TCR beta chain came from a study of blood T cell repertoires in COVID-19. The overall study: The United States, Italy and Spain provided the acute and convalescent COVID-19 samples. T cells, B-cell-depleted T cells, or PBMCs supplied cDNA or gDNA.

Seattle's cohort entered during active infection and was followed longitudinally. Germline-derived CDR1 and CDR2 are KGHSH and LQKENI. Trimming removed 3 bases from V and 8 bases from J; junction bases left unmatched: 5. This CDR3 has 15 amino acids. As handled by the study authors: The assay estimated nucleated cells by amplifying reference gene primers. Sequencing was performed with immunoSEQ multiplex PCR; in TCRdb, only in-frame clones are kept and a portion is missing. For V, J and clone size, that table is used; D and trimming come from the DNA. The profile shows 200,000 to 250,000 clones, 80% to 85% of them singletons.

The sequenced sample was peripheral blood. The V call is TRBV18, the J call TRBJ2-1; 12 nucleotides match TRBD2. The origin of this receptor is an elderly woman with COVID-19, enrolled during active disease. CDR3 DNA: TGTGCCAGCTCACCTGGACTAGCGGGGACCGATGAGCAGTTCTTC. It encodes CASSPGLAGTDEQFF.